This T cell receptor beta chain derives from a study of monozygotic twins with inflammatory bowel disease. The study, taken as a whole, reports: By inverse Simpson index, TCRbeta diversity was lower in IBD patients than in healthy co-twins. Background noise in patient repertoires may stem from differing immunosuppressive treatments.

Germline CDR1 and CDR2: MNHNS and SASEGT. The CDR3 has 16 residues. A word on this clonotype: Its matching antigen is unknown.

Total RNA input per TCR library was about 3,400 ng. TCRdb processed the 5' RACE reads again and assigns one entry to each CDR3 protein, with no DNA. Its table records about 160,000 distinct CDR3 sequences. It was from whole blood, with no T cell sorting, that total RNA was isolated. The origin of this receptor is a human donor with ulcerative colitis or Crohn's disease, or a healthy co-twin of an affected twin (not recorded which). Material for sequencing was blood. The chain carries TRBV6-1 and TRBJ2-3; TCRdb proposes TRBD2, but this gene call is untestable without DNA. CDR3 loop: CASRIQSGDPADTQYF.